This record covers a single TCR beta chain. What it binds is not known. This entry belongs to a study of siplizumab effects on memory and regulatory T cells. The germline V and J ends were trimmed by 6 bases and 3 bases, with 18 bases remaining between them. CDR3 length equals 15 residues. Germline CDR1 SNHLY, CDR2 FYNNEI. Broader study findings: Alloreactive sequences traceable to unstimulated CD4+ memory cells declined significantly under siplizumab. Roughly 80-95% of dividing CD4+ or CD8+ clones were without an attributable naive or memory phenotype.

Sequencing was performed with immunoSEQ multiplex PCR; in TCRdb, only in-frame clones are kept and a portion is missing. The sample lists fewer than 100,000 clones, 85% to 95% occurring once. Material for sequencing was CD8+ T cells sorted from blood. This chain uses TRBV2 with TRBJ2-7; the D gene is possibly TRBD1 (6 bases). This clonotype was sampled from a human donor in good health. CDR3 amino acids: CASSGAGQTYYEQYF. The CDR3 DNA sequence: TGTGCCAGCAGCGGAGCAGGACAGACCTACTACGAGCAGTACTTC.